What follows are 20 T cell receptor beta chains derived from one specimen sequenced in a study of memory CD4+ T cells and cytomegalovirus serostatus. Single viable CD3+CD4+CD8-CD45RO+ cells were sorted as the memory CD4+ T cells. Only in-frame clones appear in the TCRdb table, and some are missing; sequencing was by immunoSEQ multiplex PCR. The table lists 45,000 to 55,000 clones, just over 75% of them singletons. Specimen: memory CD4+ T cells from blood. Receptors were obtained from an adult in good health and CMV-seronegative.

J is TRBJ1-6 and V is TRBV7-3; possibly TRBD1 for D (6 bases). This CDR3 contains 15 residues. The germline CDR1 and CDR2 sequences are SGHTA and FQGTGA. The germline V and J ends were trimmed by 0 bases and 7 bases, with 10 bases remaining between them. This CDR3 reads CASSLTGTKNSPLHF. For the CDR3, the DNA is TGTGCCAGCAGCTTAACCGGGACAAAAAATTCACCCCTCCACTTT.

The chain recombines TRBV28 with TRBJ1-2; 10 bases fit TRBD1. Germline CDR1 reads MDHEN; CDR2 reads SYDVKM. This CDR3 has 16 amino acids. Trimming took 6 bases from V and 2 from J; bases not matched to a gene: 9. The CDR3 DNA follows: TGTGCCAGCAGGTACACCGGGACAGGGGAAAACTATGGCTACACCTTC. Its protein is CASRYTGTGENYGYTF.

V is TRBV5-4 and J is TRBJ2-5, with a tentative D call TRBD2 (6 bases). The CDR3 has 14 residues. The germline V gene encodes CDR1 SGHNT and CDR2 YYREEE (reference sequence). Trimming removed 1 base at V and 2 bases at J, with 9 bases between. CDR3 protein: CASSLRREQETQYF. The CDR3 DNA sequence: TGTGCCAGCAGCTTGAGGAGGGAGCAAGAGACCCAGTACTTC.

V usage is TRBV4-3 and J usage is TRBJ2-7, with 8 bases that match TRBD2. The junction had 7 bases not matched to a gene; V was cut back by 0 bases and J by 0 bases. The CDR3 has 17 residues. CDR1 LGHNA and CDR2 YSLEER come from the germline V gene. CDR3 sequence reads: CASSQDLASGRSYEQYF. CDR3 nucleotide sequence: TGCGCCAGCAGCCAAGATTTAGCTAGCGGGCGCTCCTACGAGCAGTACTTC.

V is TRBV6-1 and J is TRBJ2-1, with 9 bases that match TRBD2. Germline assignment: CDR1 MNHNS and CDR2 SASEGT. With 0 bases clipped from V and 6 bases from J, the junction kept 6 bases outside the gene matches. This CDR3 region has 16 residues. The CDR3 nucleotides read TGTGCCAGCAGTGAAGCGATAGCGGGAGTTCTCAATGAGCAGTTCTTC. It translates to CASSEAIAGVLNEQFF.

This rearrangement joins TRBV28 to TRBJ1-1, with no clear D. The V end lost 5 bases, the J end lost 4 bases, and 14 bases lay between the germline ends. This CDR3 has 14 amino acids. Per the germline V gene, CDR1 is MDHEN and CDR2 is SYDVKM. The CDR3 coding sequence is TGTGCCAGCAGTCCACCCCACCTAGGCACTGAAGCTTTCTTT. It translates to CASSPPHLGTEAFF.

The rearrangement links TRBV18 to TRBJ2-3; 8 nucleotides agree with TRBD2. The CDR3 is 16 amino acids. The J segment lost 0 bases and the V segment lost 2 bases, leaving 4 bases of the junction unmatched. Germline V gives CDR1 KGHSH, CDR2 LQKENI. The CDR3: CASSPSGGASTDTQYF. The CDR3 DNA follows: TGTGCCAGCTCACCATCGGGAGGGGCTAGCACAGATACGCAGTATTTT.

The V call is TRBV28, the J call TRBJ1-2, with unresolved D. Trimming removed 5 bases from V and 4 bases from J, with 14 bases in between. CDR1 MDHEN and CDR2 SYDVKM come from the germline V gene. The CDR3 totals 14 residues. As DNA, the CDR3 is TGTGCCAGCAGTATAAGACTACCCCCCTATGGCTACACCTTC. Translated: CASSIRLPPYGYTF.

The chain uses TRBV12-5 and TRBJ1-2, with 7 bases matching TRBD1. CDR1 is LGHNT and CDR2 is FRNRAP in the germline V gene. Losses at the gene ends were 2 bases for V and 1 base for J; bases not matched to a gene: 7. This CDR3 has 16 residues. The CDR3 reads CASGLPTGASNYGYTF. The CDR3 DNA reads TGTGCTAGTGGTTTGCCCACAGGGGCTAGTAACTATGGCTACACCTTC.

The chain is built from TRBV11-2 and TRBJ2-4; TRBD1 or TRBD2 may be the D gene (6 bases each). CDR3 length: 14 amino acids. V was clipped by 5 bases and J by 6 bases, with 14 bases between them. Per the germline V gene, CDR1 is SGHAT and CDR2 is FQNNGV. The CDR3 loop is CASSQRGGGNIQYF. The CDR3 DNA sequence: TGTGCCAGCAGCCAGCGAGGGGGAGGAAACATTCAGTACTTC.

The gene calls are TRBV11-1 and TRBJ2-7, with 11 bases fitting TRBD1. The germline CDR1 and CDR2 sequences are SGHAT and FQDESV (reference sequence). The junction had 2 bases not matched to a gene; V was cut back by 4 bases and J by 3 bases. This CDR3 spans 14 amino acids. This chain's CDR3 is CASSSDRGRYEQYF. Written as DNA, the CDR3 is TGTGCCAGCAGCTCGGACAGGGGGCGCTACGAGCAGTACTTC. Full variable domain (rest looked up from reference TRBV11-1 and TRBJ2-7): EAEVAQSPRYKITEKSQAVAFWCDPISGHATLYWYRQILGQGPELLVQFQDESVVDDSQLPKDRFSAERLKGVDSTLKIQPAELGDSAMYLCASSSDRGRYEQYFGPGTRLTVT.

V is TRBV5-6 and J is TRBJ1-2; D is uncertain. Germline V CDR1 and CDR2: SGHDT, YYEEEE. V was shortened by 4 bases and J by 0 bases, with 10 bases between the two germline ends. The CDR3 has 14 amino acids. This CDR3 reads CASSPFPSNYGYTF. CDR3 nucleotide sequence: TGTGCCAGCAGCCCCTTCCCGTCTAACTATGGCTACACCTTC. Based on the CDR3 plus reference TRBV5-6 and TRBJ1-2, the full variable domain is DAGVTQSPTHLIKTRGQQVTLRCSPKSGHDTVSWYQQALGQGPQFIFQYYEEEERQRGNFPDRFSGHQFPNYSSELNVNALLLGDSALYLCASSPFPSNYGYTFGSGTRLTVV.

The rearrangement links TRBV10-1 to TRBJ2-2; 11 bases fit TRBD2. Germline V gene lookup returns CDR1 WNHNN and CDR2 SYGVQD (reference sequence). The CDR3 has 16 residues. V dropped 4 bases and J dropped 7; count of bases not matched to a gene: 8. The CDR3 nucleotides are TGCGCCAGCAGTGGGCCGACTAGCGGGAACGGCGGGGAGCTGTTTTTT. This sequence encodes CASSGPTSGNGGELFF.

This clone has more than one count but fewer than ten. V usage is TRBV7-2 and J usage is TRBJ1-1; D may be TRBD1 (5 bases). CDR1 is SGHTA, CDR2 FQGNSA, per germline. Between the trimmed V and J ends, which lost 3 bases and 7 bases, there was a span of 12 bases. The CDR3 extends over 13 amino acids. This CDR3 reads CASSFMGVGEAFF. CDR3 nucleotides: TGTGCCAGCAGCTTCATGGGGGTGGGTGAAGCTTTCTTT. Variable domain in full (rest from reference TRBV7-2 and TRBJ1-1): GAGVSQSPSNKVTEKGKDVELRCDPISGHTALYWYRQSLGQGLEFLIYFQGNSAPDKSGLPSDRFSAERTGGSVSTLTIQRTQQEDSAVYLCASSFMGVGEAFFGQGTRLTVV.

The genes are TRBV7-9 and TRBJ2-1; no firm D call. Germline loops: CDR1 SEHNR, CDR2 FQNEAQ (reference sequence). This CDR3 spans 14 amino acids. Trimming shortened V by 1 base and J by 6 bases, and 10 bases separated the two germline ends. CDR3 region: CASSLDIRRNEQFF. The CDR3 nucleotides are TGTGCCAGCAGCTTAGATATCAGGCGCAATGAGCAGTTCTTC.

The gene calls are TRBV5-1 and TRBJ1-1; weak D call: TRBD1 (5 bases). Looked up from germline, CDR1 is SGHRS and CDR2 is YFSETQ. This CDR3 comprises 14 residues. The V end was cut by 2 bases, the J end by 8 bases, with 16 bases between. Here the CDR3 reads CASSFGGTNIEAFF. In DNA, the CDR3 is TGCGCCAGCAGCTTTGGGGGGACGAATATAGAAGCTTTCTTT.

The V gene is TRBV7-2, the J gene TRBJ2-3; 7 bases line up with TRBD2. Germline V gene lookup returns CDR1 SGHTA and CDR2 FQGNSA. Trimming removed 8 bases from V and 6 bases from J; junction bases left unmatched: 11. This CDR3 region has 14 residues. DNA of the CDR3: TGTGCCAGCCAAGTGGGGAGGGGCGGGGATACGCAGTATTTT. Translation: CASQVGRGGDTQYF.

V is TRBV5-1 and J is TRBJ1-1; tentative D call: TRBD1 (5 bases). CDR1 and CDR2 from the germline V gene are SGHRS and YFSETQ. The CDR3 totals 14 residues. Trimming removed 4 bases from V and 5 bases from J, with 15 bases in between. Here the CDR3 DNA reads TGCGCCAGCAGCCGCAGGGCGCTCGGAACTGAAGCTTTCTTT. This translates into CASSRRALGTEAFF.

The genes are TRBV14 and TRBJ2-1; perhaps TRBD2 as D (5 bases). V was pared by 2 bases and J by 5 bases, with 16 bases between. The V gene's germline CDR1 is SGHDN and CDR2 FVKESK. CDR3 length equals 16 residues. This chain's CDR3 is CASSQLGLGANNEQFF. The CDR3 region has the DNA TGTGCCAGCAGCCAACTCGGACTGGGCGCTAACAATGAGCAGTTCTTC.

J is TRBJ1-1 and V is TRBV18; the match to TRBD1 covers 8 bases. Per the germline V gene, CDR1 is KGHSH and CDR2 is LQKENI. The CDR3 has 17 residues. The V and J ends lost 4 bases and 6 bases, in that order; junction bases with no gene match: 16. DNA of the CDR3: TGTGCCAGCTCACTTACCCCCTTGACAGGGGCGGGCGCTGAAGCTTTCTTT. Encoded protein: CASSLTPLTGAGAEAFF.